This T cell receptor (beta chain) came from a study of CD8 T cells in Susac syndrome. Study conclusions and caveats: Acknowledgment was made by the study that its TCR sequencing and HLA analysis involved a relatively small number of individuals.

Details on this clonotype: Its target is not known.

Deletions cut 4 bases from V and 4 bases from J, with 13 bases between. This CDR3 contains 15 residues. From germline, CDR1 is KGHDR and CDR2 SFDVKD. The authors reverse transcribed roughly 0.5 to 1 ug RNA with random hexamers. TCR beta CDR3 was amplified by immunoSEQ covering 54 Vbeta and 13 Jbeta. In TCRdb, the immunoSEQ multiplex PCR reads were re-called with MiXCR into one record per CDR3 protein. Found here are about 66,000 distinct CDR3 sequences, just under 95% of them singletons; the top ten hold 0.56%. The receptor was derived from a human donor with multiple sclerosis. The rearrangement joins TRBV24-1 to TRBJ1-5, with a weak D call TRBD1 (6 bases). The material sequenced was CD8+ T cells from PBMCs. Written as DNA, the CDR3 is TGTGCCACCAGTGACTCGGACAGCCTGAATCAGCCCCAGCATTTT. Translating gives CATSDSDSLNQPQHF.